This T cell receptor beta chain stems from a study of shared clonotypes between healthy human individuals. All donors qualified as healthy HIV-negative adults and had experienced no recent acute infections or vaccinations. The length of the CDR3 is 16 residues. Germline V gene lookup returns CDR1 ENHRY and CDR2 SYGVKD. Trimming took 3 bases from V and 6 from J; bases not matched to a gene: 3. Assay runs were performed at deep level. Sequencing was performed with immunoSEQ multiplex PCR; in TCRdb, only in-frame clones are kept and a portion is missing. The sample lists 450,000 to 500,000 clones, 81% occurring once.

The genes are TRBV10-3 and TRBJ2-1, with TRBD2 matching over 15 bases. The sequence derives from a woman aged 40-49 years in good health. Some clones in this sample may be carry-over from other donors' samples. Sequenced material: PBMCs. The CDR3 spells CAISEWTSGRANEQFF. In nucleotides, the CDR3 is TGTGCCATCAGTGAATGGACTAGCGGGAGGGCCAATGAGCAGTTCTTC.